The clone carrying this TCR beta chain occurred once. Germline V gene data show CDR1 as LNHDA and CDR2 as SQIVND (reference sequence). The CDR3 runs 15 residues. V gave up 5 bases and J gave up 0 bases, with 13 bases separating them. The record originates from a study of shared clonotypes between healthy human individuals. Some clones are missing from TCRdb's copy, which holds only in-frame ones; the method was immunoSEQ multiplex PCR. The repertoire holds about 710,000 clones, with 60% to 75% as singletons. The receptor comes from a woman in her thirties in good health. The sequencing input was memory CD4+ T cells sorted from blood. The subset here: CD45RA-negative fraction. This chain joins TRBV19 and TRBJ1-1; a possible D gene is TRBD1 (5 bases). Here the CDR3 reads CASSLRGSLNTEAFF. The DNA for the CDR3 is TGTGCCAGTAGTCTAAGGGGCAGCCTGAACACTGAAGCTTTCTTT.